Presented here are 2 T cell receptor beta chains from one specimen sequenced in a study of T-cell memory formation after mild COVID-19. Each CDR3 protein gets one entry after TCRdb re-called the 5' RACE reads with MiXCR. The data show under 300,000 distinct CDR3 sequences, roughly 15% seen once. Material for sequencing was PBMCs or a T cell subset sorted from them (not recorded which). Source of these receptors: a man aged 18 to 35 who had mild COVID-19 (a few samples of this study predate the infection). Cell type and time point are not known.

A few counts support this clonotype. The chain employs TRBV4-3 and TRBJ2-2; D might be TRBD1 (5 bases). The CDR3 contains 16 residues. The V end was cut by 0 bases, the J end by 4 bases, with 12 bases between. Germline CDR1 and CDR2: LGHNA and YSLEER. The CDR3 region is CASSQDIGVSTGELFF. The CDR3 DNA reads as TGCGCCAGCAGCCAAGATATAGGGGTTAGCACCGGGGAGCTGTTTTTT.

J is TRBJ1-2 and V is TRBV7-2; weak D call: TRBD1 (6 bases). Germline assignment: CDR1 SGHTA and CDR2 FQGNSA. Deletions cut 3 bases from V and 4 bases from J, with 18 bases between. This CDR3 spans 16 amino acids. CDR3 nucleotides: TGTGCCAGCAGCTTGTATAAGACAGGCGGTGGCTATGGCTACACCTTC. This codes for CASSLYKTGGGYGYTF.